This is a list of T cell receptor beta chains from one sample in a study of T cell responses to AZD1222 COVID-19 vaccine. Sequencing used immunoSEQ multiplex PCR; TCRdb keeps in-frame clones, though not all of them. The table has about 130,000 clones, approximately 94% seen once. The specimen was peripheral blood, collected on day 0 of AZD1222 vaccination. These receptors were taken from an adult in good health. The CDR3 runs from the conserved cysteine through the conserved F or W. The D gene is left open where the match is weak.

D gene: NA
J gene: TRBJ2-7
V gene: TRBV5-4
CDR3 protein: CASSRDGLSSYEQYF
CDR3 DNA: TGTGCCAGCAGCCGGGACGGACTGAGCTCCTACGAGCAGTACTTC

D gene: NA
J gene: TRBJ2-1
V gene: TRBV2
CDR3 protein: CASSDPGQNNEQFF
CDR3 DNA: TGTGCCAGCAGTGACCCAGGCCAGAACAATGAGCAGTTCTTC

D gene: NA
J gene: TRBJ1-1
V gene: TRBV23-1
CDR3 protein: CASSRSQGEGYTEAFF
CDR3 DNA: TGCGCCAGCAGTCGTTCGCAGGGTGAGGGGTACACTGAAGCTTTCTTT

D gene: NA
J gene: TRBJ2-1
V gene: TRBV27
CDR3 protein: CASSLFAGEQFF
CDR3 DNA: TGTGCCAGCAGTTTATTTGCGGGCGAGCAGTTCTTC

D gene: NA
J gene: TRBJ1-1
V gene: TRBV28
CDR3 protein: CASSPPSQGHTEAFF
CDR3 DNA: TGTGCCAGCAGCCCGCCGAGCCAGGGACACACTGAAGCTTTCTTT

D gene: TRBD2
J gene: TRBJ2-7
V gene: TRBV7-8
CDR3 protein: CASSLLAGVNEQYF
CDR3 DNA: TGTGCCAGCAGCTTACTAGCGGGAGTAAACGAGCAGTACTTC

D gene: NA
J gene: TRBJ1-1
V gene: TRBV7-8
CDR3 protein: CASSLAGTEAFF
CDR3 DNA: TGTGCCAGCAGCTTAGCTGGGACTGAAGCTTTCTTT

D gene: NA
J gene: TRBJ2-1
V gene: TRBV7-9
CDR3 protein: CASSLATALTRGTYNEQFF
CDR3 DNA: TGTGCCAGCAGCTTAGCCACAGCCCTAACCCGGGGGACCTACAATGAGCAGTTCTTC

D gene: TRBD1
J gene: TRBJ1-2
V gene: TRBV19
CDR3 protein: CASSIVQDRARGYTF
CDR3 DNA: TGTGCCAGTAGTATTGTGCAGGACAGGGCACGTGGCTACACCTTC

D gene: TRBD1
J gene: TRBJ1-1
V gene: TRBV7-6
CDR3 protein: CASSLVDVTGAWGTEAFF
CDR3 DNA: TGTGCCAGCAGCTTAGTCGACGTGACAGGGGCTTGGGGGACTGAAGCTTTCTTT